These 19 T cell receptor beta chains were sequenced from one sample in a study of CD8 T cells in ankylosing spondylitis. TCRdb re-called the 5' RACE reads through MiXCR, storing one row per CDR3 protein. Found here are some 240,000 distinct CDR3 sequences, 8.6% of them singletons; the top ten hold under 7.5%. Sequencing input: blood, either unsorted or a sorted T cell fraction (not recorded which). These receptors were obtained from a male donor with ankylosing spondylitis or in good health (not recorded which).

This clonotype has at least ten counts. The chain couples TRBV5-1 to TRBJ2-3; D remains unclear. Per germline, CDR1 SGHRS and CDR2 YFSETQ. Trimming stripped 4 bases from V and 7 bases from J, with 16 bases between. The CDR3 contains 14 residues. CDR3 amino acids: CASSPVGMINTQYF. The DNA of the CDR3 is TGCGCCAGCAGCCCGGTGGGGATGATTAATACGCAGTATTTT. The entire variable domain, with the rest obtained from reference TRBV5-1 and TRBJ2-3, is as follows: KAGVTQTPRYLIKTRGQQVTLSCSPISGHRSVSWYQQTPGQGLQFLFEYFSETQRNKGNFPGRFSGRQFSNSRSEMNVSTLELGDSALYLCASSPVGMINTQYFGPGTRLTVL.

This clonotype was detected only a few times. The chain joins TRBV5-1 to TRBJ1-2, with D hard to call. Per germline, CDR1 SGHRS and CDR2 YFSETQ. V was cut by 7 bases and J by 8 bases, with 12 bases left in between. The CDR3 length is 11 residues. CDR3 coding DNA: TGCGCCAGCGTGGGAGGGAACGGCTACACCTTC. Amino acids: CASVGGNGYTF.

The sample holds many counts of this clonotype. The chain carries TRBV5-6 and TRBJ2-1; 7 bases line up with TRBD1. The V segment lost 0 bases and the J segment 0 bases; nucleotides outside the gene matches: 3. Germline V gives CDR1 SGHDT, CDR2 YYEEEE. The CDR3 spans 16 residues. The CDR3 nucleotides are TGTGCCAGCAGCTTGGGATGGGACAGCTCCTACAATGAGCAGTTCTTC. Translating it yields CASSLGWDSSYNEQFF. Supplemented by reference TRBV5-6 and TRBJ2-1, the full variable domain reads DAGVTQSPTHLIKTRGQQVTLRCSPKSGHDTVSWYQQALGQGPQFIFQYYEEEERQRGNFPDRFSGHQFPNYSSELNVNALLLGDSALYLCASSLGWDSSYNEQFFGPGTRLTVL.

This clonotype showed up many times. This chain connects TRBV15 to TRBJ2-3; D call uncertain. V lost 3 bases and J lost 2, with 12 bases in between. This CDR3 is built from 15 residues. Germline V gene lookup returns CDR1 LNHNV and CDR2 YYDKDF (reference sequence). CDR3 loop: CATSSLVVATDTQYF. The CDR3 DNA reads TGTGCCACCAGCAGCCTTGTGGTAGCCACAGATACGCAGTATTTT.

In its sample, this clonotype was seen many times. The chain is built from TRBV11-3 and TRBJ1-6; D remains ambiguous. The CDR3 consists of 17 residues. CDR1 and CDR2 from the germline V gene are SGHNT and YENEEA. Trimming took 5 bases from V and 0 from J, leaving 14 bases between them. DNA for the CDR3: TGTGCCAGCAGCCTAGGGAGTCTCCGCTCCTATAATTCACCCCTCCACTTT. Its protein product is CASSLGSLRSYNSPLHF. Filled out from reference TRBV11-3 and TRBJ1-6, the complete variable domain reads EAGVVQSPRYKIIEKKQPVAFWCNPISGHNTLYWYLQNLGQGPELLIRYENEEAVDDSQLPKDRFSAERLKGVDSTLKIQPAELGDSAVYLCASSLGSLRSYNSPLHFGNGTRLTVT.

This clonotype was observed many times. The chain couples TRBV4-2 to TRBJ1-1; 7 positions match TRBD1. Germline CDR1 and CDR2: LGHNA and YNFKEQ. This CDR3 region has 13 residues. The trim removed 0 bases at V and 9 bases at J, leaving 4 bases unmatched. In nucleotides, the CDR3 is TGTGCCAGCAGCCAAGATGGAAGGGGGCAAGCTTTCTTT. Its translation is CASSQDGRGQAFF.

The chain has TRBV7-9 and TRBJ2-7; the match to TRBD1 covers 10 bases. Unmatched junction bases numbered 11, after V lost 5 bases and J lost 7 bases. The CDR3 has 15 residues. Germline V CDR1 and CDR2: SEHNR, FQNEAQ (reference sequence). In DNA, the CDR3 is TGTGCCAGCAGCCCCCGGGACAGGGGCCCGAGGGAGCAGTACTTC. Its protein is CASSPRDRGPREQYF.

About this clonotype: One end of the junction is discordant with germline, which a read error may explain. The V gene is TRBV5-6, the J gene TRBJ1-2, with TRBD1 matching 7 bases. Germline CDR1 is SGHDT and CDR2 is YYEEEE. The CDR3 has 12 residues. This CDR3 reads CASSFSWTGAGF. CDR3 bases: TGTGCCAGCAGCTTTTCTTGGACAGGCGCCGGCTTC.

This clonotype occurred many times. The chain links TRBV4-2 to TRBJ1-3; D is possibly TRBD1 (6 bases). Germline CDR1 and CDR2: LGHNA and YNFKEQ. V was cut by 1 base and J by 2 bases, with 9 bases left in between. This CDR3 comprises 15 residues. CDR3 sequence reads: CASSQVGGTGNTIYF. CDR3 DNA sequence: TGTGCCAGCAGCCAAGTAGGGGGGACTGGAAACACCATATATTTT.

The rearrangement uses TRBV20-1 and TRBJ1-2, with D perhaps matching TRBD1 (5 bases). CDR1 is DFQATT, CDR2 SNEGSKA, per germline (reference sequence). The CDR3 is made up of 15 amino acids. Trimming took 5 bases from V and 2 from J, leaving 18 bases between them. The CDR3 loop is CSAASPGLNNYGYTF. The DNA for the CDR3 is TGCAGTGCTGCCTCACCGGGACTGAACAACTATGGCTACACCTTC.

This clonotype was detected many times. The CDR3 coding sequence is TGTGCCAGCAGTCCCGCCAGGCCTTACTATGGCTACACCTTC. Translating it yields CASSPARPYYGYTF. This chain connects TRBV12-3 or TRBV12-4 to TRBJ1-2, with D uncertain. The V gene lost 5 bases and the J gene lost 3 bases, with 13 bases spanning the gap. The CDR3 is 14 residues long.

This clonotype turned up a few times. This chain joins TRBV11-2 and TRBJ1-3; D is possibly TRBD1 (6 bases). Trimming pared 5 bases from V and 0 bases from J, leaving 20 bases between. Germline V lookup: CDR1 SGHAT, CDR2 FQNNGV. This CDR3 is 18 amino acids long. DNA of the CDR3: TGTGCCAGCAGCCCGGGGGCAGGCCAAATCCCCTCTGGAAACACCATATATTTT. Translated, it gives CASSPGAGQIPSGNTIYF. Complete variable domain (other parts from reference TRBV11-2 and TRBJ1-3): EAGVAQSPRYKIIEKRQSVAFWCNPISGHATLYWYQQILGQGPKLLIQFQNNGVVDDSQLPKDRFSAERLKGVDSTLKIQPAKLEDSAVYLCASSPGAGQIPSGNTIYFGEGSWLTVV.

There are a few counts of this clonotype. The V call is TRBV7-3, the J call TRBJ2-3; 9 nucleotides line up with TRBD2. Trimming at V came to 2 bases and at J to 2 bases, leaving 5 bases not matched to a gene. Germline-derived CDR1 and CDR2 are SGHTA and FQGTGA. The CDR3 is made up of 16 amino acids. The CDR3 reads CASSLSLAGPTDTQYF. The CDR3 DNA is TGTGCCAGCAGCTTATCCCTAGCGGGACCCACAGATACGCAGTATTTT.

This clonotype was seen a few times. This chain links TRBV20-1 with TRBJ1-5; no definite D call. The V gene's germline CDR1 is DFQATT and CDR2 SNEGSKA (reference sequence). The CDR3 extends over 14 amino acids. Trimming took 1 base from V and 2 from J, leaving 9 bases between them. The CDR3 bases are TGCAGTGCTAGAGGGGCCGCGGGCAATCAGCCCCAGCATTTT. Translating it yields CSARGAAGNQPQHF.

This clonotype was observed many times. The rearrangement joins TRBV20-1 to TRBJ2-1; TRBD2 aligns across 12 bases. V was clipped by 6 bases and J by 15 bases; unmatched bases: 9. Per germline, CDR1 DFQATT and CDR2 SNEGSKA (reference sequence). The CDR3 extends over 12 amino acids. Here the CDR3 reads CSAVETSGRLFF. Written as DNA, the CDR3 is TGCAGTGCCGTAGAGACTAGCGGGAGACTGTTCTTC.

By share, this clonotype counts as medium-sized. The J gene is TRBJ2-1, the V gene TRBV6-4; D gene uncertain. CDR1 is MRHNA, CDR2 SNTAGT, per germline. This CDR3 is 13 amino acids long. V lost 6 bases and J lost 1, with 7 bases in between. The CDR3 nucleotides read TGTGCCAGCAGCGCAGAATCCTACAATGAGCAGTTCTTC. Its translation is CASSAESYNEQFF.

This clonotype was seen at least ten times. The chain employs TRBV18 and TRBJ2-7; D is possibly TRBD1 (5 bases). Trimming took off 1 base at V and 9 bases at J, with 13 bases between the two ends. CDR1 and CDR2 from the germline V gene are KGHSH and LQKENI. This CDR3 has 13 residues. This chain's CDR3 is CASSPQDIIGQYF. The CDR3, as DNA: TGTGCCAGCTCACCACAGGACATAATCGGGCAGTACTTC.

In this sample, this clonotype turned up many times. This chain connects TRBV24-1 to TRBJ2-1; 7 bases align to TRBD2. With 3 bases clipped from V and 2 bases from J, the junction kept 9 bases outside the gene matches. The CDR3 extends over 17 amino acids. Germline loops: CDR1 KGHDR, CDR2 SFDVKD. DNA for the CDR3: TGTGCCACCAGTGATAGTAGCGGGCCTCTCCCCTACAATGAGCAGTTCTTC. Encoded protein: CATSDSSGPLPYNEQFF.

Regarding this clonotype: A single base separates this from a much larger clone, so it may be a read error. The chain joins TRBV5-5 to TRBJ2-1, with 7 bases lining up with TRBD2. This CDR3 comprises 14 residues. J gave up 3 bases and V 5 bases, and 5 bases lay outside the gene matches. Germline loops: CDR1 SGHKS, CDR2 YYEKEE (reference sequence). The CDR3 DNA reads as TGTGCCAGCAGGTTCCGGGACTACTACAATGAGCAGTTCTTC. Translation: CASRFRDYYNEQFF.